This T cell receptor beta chain was observed in a study of response to subunit inactivated influenza vaccine. Study observations and caveats: Only a handful of new T cells, the authors suggested, are recruited with each seasonal influenza vaccination.

TCRdb reanalysed the RT-PCR reads using MiXCR and keeps one entry per CDR3 protein. The data hold around 470,000 distinct CDR3 sequences, with about 7.2% observed a single time. This clonotype was detected many times. Its specificity is unknown. The germline V gene has CDR1 WNHNN and CDR2 SYGVQD (reference sequence). J gave up 2 bases and V 0 bases, and 9 bases lay outside the gene matches. This CDR3 contains 18 residues. This chain connects TRBV10-1 to TRBJ2-3; 9 nucleotides agree with TRBD1. The sample consisted of PBMCs from blood, taken roughly 24 months after vaccination. This TCR derives from a man between 50 and 70 years old who received an inactivated influenza vaccine. CDR3 region: CASSESVPGQGATDTQYF. CDR3 DNA sequence: TGCGCCAGCAGTGAGTCGGTACCGGGACAGGGAGCCACAGATACGCAGTATTTT.